The 23 T cell receptor beta chains below all came from one sample that was sequenced in a study of blood T cell repertoires in COVID-19 (dated by TCRdb to 2018 to 2020). Library preparation used the immunoSEQ multiplex PCR assay. Held by TCRdb, this immuneACCESS table contains in-frame sequences only and omits some clones. Under half of the omission traces to an unresolved V gene where checked; the cause of the rest is unknown. Within this sample are 150,000 to 200,000 clones, with around 82% of them counted one time only. The ten largest make up 5.5% to 7.5% of the sample. The sample was peripheral blood. These receptors were collected from a woman aged 40 to 50 with COVID-19, enrolled during active disease.

The genes are TRBV19 and TRBJ2-1, with 8 bases aligning to TRBD1. The junction had 14 bases not matched to a gene; V was cut back by 5 bases and J by 5 bases. Germline lookup yields CDR1 LNHDA and CDR2 SQIVND (reference sequence). CDR3 length equals 17 residues. CDR3 sequence reads: CASSLTGVGGYDNEQFF. The CDR3, as DNA: TGTGCCAGTAGTTTGACAGGGGTAGGGGGTTACGACAATGAGCAGTTCTTC. The whole variable domain, filled in from reference TRBV19 and TRBJ2-1, reads DGGITQSPKYLFRKEGQNVTLSCEQNLNHDAMYWYRQDPGQGLRLIYYSQIVNDFQKGDIAEGYSVSREKKESFPLTVTSAQKNPTAFYLCASSLTGVGGYDNEQFFGPGTRLTVL.

The genes are TRBV6-4 and TRBJ2-2; no firm D call. CDR3 length: 14 residues. In germline, CDR1 is MRHNA, CDR2 SNTAGT. Trimming took 6 bases from V and 2 from J, leaving 10 bases between them. The CDR3 here is CASRTSGNTGELFF. The CDR3 DNA reads TGTGCCAGCAGGACTTCGGGTAACACCGGGGAGCTGTTTTTT.

The chain employs TRBV2 and TRBJ1-5; 7 bases line up with TRBD1. Trimming at V came to 2 bases and at J to 2 bases, leaving 21 bases not matched to a gene. The CDR3 runs 21 residues. Germline assignment: CDR1 SNHLY and CDR2 FYNNEI. The CDR3: CASSERRKGRGVSMGNQPQHF. For the CDR3, the DNA is TGTGCCAGCAGTGAAAGGCGTAAGGGCAGGGGGGTGAGCATGGGCAATCAGCCCCAGCATTTT.

CDR3 sequence reads: CASSVGEGIASPLHF. In DNA form, the CDR3 reads TGTGCCAGCAGCGTAGGAGAAGGAATAGCTTCACCCCTCCACTTT. The chain is built from TRBV9 and TRBJ1-6; no clear D gene. The CDR3 sequence is 15 residues long. V lost 0 bases and J 9 bases, leaving 13 bases between the germline ends. The V gene's germline CDR1 is SGDLS and CDR2 YYNGEE.

The chain uses TRBV2 and TRBJ1-1, with D hard to call. The germline V gene encodes CDR1 SNHLY and CDR2 FYNNEI. The CDR3 extends over 14 amino acids. Trimming took off 5 bases at V and 4 bases at J, with 14 bases between the two ends. The CDR3 protein is CASSQQWMGTEAFF. The DNA for the CDR3 is TGTGCCAGCAGTCAACAGTGGATGGGCACTGAAGCTTTCTTT.

This clone has only one observation. The chain is built from TRBV10-3 and TRBJ2-3, with D possibly matching TRBD1 (5 bases). CDR1 is ENHRY, CDR2 SYGVKD, per germline. The V gene lost 10 bases and the J gene lost 1 base, with 15 bases spanning the gap. CDR3 length equals 14 residues. As DNA, the CDR3 is TGTGCCACCCAACGACAGCCAGGCACAGATACGCAGTATTTT. It is translated as CATQRQPGTDTQYF.

In this sample, this clone turned up a few times. The CDR3 bases are TGTGCCACCAGTGATTTGCAGGACAGACAACAAGAGACCCAGTACTTC. It specifies CATSDLQDRQQETQYF. V gene TRBV24-1 combines with J gene TRBJ2-5; D is possibly TRBD1 (6 bases). The V and J ends lost 0 bases and 2 bases respectively, with 12 bases between them. Per germline, CDR1 KGHDR and CDR2 SFDVKD. There are 16 residues in the CDR3.

There are a few counts of this clone. The J gene is TRBJ1-4, the V gene TRBV15, with D perhaps TRBD1 (5 bases). V lost 6 bases and J 0 bases, leaving 14 bases between the germline ends. The CDR3 is 16 amino acids. Germline V gene lookup returns CDR1 LNHNV and CDR2 YYDKDF (reference sequence). CDR3 loop: CATRTAGGPTNEKLFF. CDR3 sequence (DNA): TGTGCCACCAGGACAGCGGGCGGGCCAACTAATGAAAAACTGTTTTTT.

The chain uses TRBV2 and TRBJ1-5, with D tentatively TRBD1 (5 bases). V was clipped by 6 bases and J by 0 bases, with 12 bases between them. CDR1 is SNHLY, CDR2 FYNNEI, per germline. This CDR3 has 15 amino acids. This chain's CDR3 is CASRGDFVSNQPQHF. The CDR3 DNA reads as TGTGCCAGCAGGGGGGACTTTGTTAGCAATCAGCCCCAGCATTTT.

J is TRBJ1-5 and V is TRBV7-8, with D possibly TRBD1 on 5 matching bases. The CDR3 extends over 14 amino acids. Germline V CDR1 and CDR2: SGHVS, FQNEAQ. The V and J ends lost 5 bases and 1 base respectively, with 9 bases between them. CDR3 sequence (DNA): TGTGCCAGCAGCCAGGACACGAGCAATCAGCCCCAGCATTTT. This encodes CASSQDTSNQPQHF.

The chain employs TRBV5-1 and TRBJ2-5, with 7 bases identical to TRBD1. In germline, CDR1 is SGHRS, CDR2 YFSETQ. The CDR3 is made up of 16 amino acids. The junction had 12 bases not matched to a gene; V was cut back by 2 bases and J by 5 bases. The CDR3, as DNA: TGCGCCAGCAGCTTACAGGGGAACGTATGGGGGGAGACCCAGTACTTC. Translation: CASSLQGNVWGETQYF.

This chain connects TRBV6-5 to TRBJ1-1; D may be TRBD1 (5 bases). The CDR3 spans 14 residues. Germline V gives CDR1 MNHEY, CDR2 SVGAGI. V was pared by 5 bases and J by 5 bases, with 15 bases between. The CDR3 sequence: CASSKIREVTEAFF. The CDR3 nucleotides are TGTGCCAGCAGTAAAATCAGGGAGGTGACTGAAGCTTTCTTT.

The rearrangement uses TRBV3-1 (or the pseudogene TRBV3-2) and TRBJ2-3, with a possible D match to TRBD1 (6 bases). Germline V gene lookup returns CDR1 LGHDT and CDR2 YNNKEL (reference sequence). The CDR3 totals 16 residues. With 4 bases removed from V and 5 bases from J, the gap between germline ends came to 19 bases. This CDR3 is CASSRYLQGTGDTQYF. The CDR3 region has the DNA TGTGCCAGCAGCCGCTACCTACAGGGTACAGGAGATACGCAGTATTTT.

CDR3 in amino acids: CASSQMTSGRYNEQFF. The CDR3 DNA follows: TGCGCCAGCAGCCAAATGACTAGCGGACGCTACAATGAGCAGTTCTTC. This sequence joins TRBV4-1 and TRBJ2-1, with 9 nucleotides matching TRBD2. The CDR3 is 16 amino acids. V shed 2 bases, J shed 3 bases, and the junction held 5 bases outside the gene matches. From germline, CDR1 is MGHRA and CDR2 YSYEKL.

This clone was recorded only once. The rearrangement joins TRBV11-2 to TRBJ1-1; the D is unclear. The CDR3 loop spans 13 amino acids. The germline V gene encodes CDR1 SGHAT and CDR2 FQNNGV. V was trimmed by 0 bases and J by 1 base, leaving 3 bases between them. CDR3 DNA sequence: TGTGCCAGCAGCTTAGATAGGAACACTGAAGCTTTCTTT. Its translation: CASSLDRNTEAFF.

V and J are TRBV30 and TRBJ2-2; 7 bases map to TRBD2. Per the germline V gene, CDR1 is GTSNPN and CDR2 is SVGIG (reference sequence). This CDR3 region has 16 residues. V shed 1 base, J shed 1 base, and the junction held 6 bases outside the gene matches. The CDR3 sequence is CAWSALLAGNTGELFF. CDR3 DNA sequence: TGTGCCTGGAGTGCGTTGTTAGCGGGGAACACCGGGGAGCTGTTTTTT.

This chain links TRBV28 with TRBJ2-3; a weak D match, TRBD2 (5 bases). Trimming stripped 3 bases from V and 2 bases from J, with 12 bases between. The CDR3 has 15 residues. Germline assignment: CDR1 MDHEN and CDR2 SYDVKM. The CDR3 protein is CASSFEAVFTDTQYF. As DNA, the CDR3 is TGTGCCAGCAGTTTTGAAGCGGTCTTCACAGATACGCAGTATTTT.

V usage is TRBV5-1 and J usage is TRBJ2-5, with 14 bases matching TRBD2. The ends lost 3 bases at V and 4 bases at J; junction bases unmatched: 2. Germline lookup yields CDR1 SGHRS and CDR2 YFSETQ. The CDR3 loop spans 15 amino acids. CDR3 amino acids: CASSSGLAGVETQYF. CDR3 sequence (DNA): TGCGCCAGCAGCTCGGGACTAGCGGGAGTAGAGACCCAGTACTTC. The complete variable domain, with remaining parts taken from reference TRBV5-1 and TRBJ2-5, reads KAGVTQTPRYLIKTRGQQVTLSCSPISGHRSVSWYQQTPGQGLQFLFEYFSETQRNKGNFPGRFSGRQFSNSRSEMNVSTLELGDSALYLCASSSGLAGVETQYFGPGTRLLVL.

V gene TRBV5-4 combines with J gene TRBJ2-7, with 8 nucleotides matching TRBD1. The CDR3 length is 16 residues. The V and J ends lost 4 bases and 3 bases, in that order; junction bases with no gene match: 12. In germline, CDR1 is SGHNT, CDR2 YYREEE (reference sequence). The CDR3 coding sequence is TGTGCCAGCAGCGGGACTCCAGGGGGCCTCTACTACGAGCAGTACGTC. This gives the protein CASSGTPGGLYYEQYV.

This chain uses TRBV5-1 with TRBJ1-2; 8 bases map to TRBD1. This CDR3 is 15 amino acids long. V gave up 4 bases and J gave up 8 bases; unmatched junction bases: 13. Germline CDR1 SGHRS, CDR2 YFSETQ. CDR3 sequence reads: CASSARTGISSGYTF. In DNA, the CDR3 is TGCGCCAGCAGCGCCCGGACAGGGATAAGTTCGGGCTACACCTTC.

The chain employs TRBV7-6 and TRBJ2-1, with TRBD1 matching 11 bases. Germline CDR1 is SGHVS and CDR2 is FNYEAQ. Trimming took 4 bases from V and 3 from J; bases not matched to a gene: 8. The length of the CDR3 is 17 residues. The CDR3 region has the DNA TGTGCCAGCAGCTCATCTTTGGGGACAGGGGGCTACAATGAGCAGTTCTTC. Translating gives CASSSSLGTGGYNEQFF.

The chain uses TRBV7-3 and TRBJ2-1; 7 nucleotides align to TRBD2. Losses at the gene ends were 1 base for V and 1 base for J; bases not matched to a gene: 4. The CDR3 contains 16 residues. The V gene's germline CDR1 is SGHTA and CDR2 FQGTGA. CDR3 bases: TGTGCCAGCAGCTTAAGCGGGGGTGATTCCTACAATGAGCAGTTCTTC. As protein: CASSLSGGDSYNEQFF.

The chain combines TRBV4-1 with TRBJ1-5; D gene uncertain. This CDR3 is 16 amino acids long. V was cut by 5 bases and J by 0 bases, with 14 bases left in between. Germline V gene data show CDR1 as MGHRA and CDR2 as YSYEKL. The DNA of the CDR3 is TGCGCCAGCAGCTTCCGACCCGGGGATAGCAATCAGCCCCAGCATTTT. Protein sequence: CASSFRPGDSNQPQHF.